This TCR beta chain was retrieved from a study of blood T cell repertoires in COVID-19. Overall study context: Samples taken during acute and convalescent COVID-19 were collected in the United States, Italy and Spain. The analysed material was cDNA or gDNA that came from T cells, B-cell-depleted T cells, or PBMCs.

From germline, CDR1 is SGHTA and CDR2 FQGTGA. V shed 1 base, J shed 6 bases, and the junction held 9 bases outside the gene matches. This CDR3 has 16 residues. This clone was observed a single time. TCRdb's copy holds only in-frame clones and misses some; the assay was immunoSEQ multiplex PCR. The data hold over 200,000 clones, with approximately 91% observed a single time. Sequenced sample: peripheral blood. The V gene is TRBV7-3, the J gene TRBJ1-1; the match to TRBD1 covers 9 bases. The clonotype was recovered from a woman aged 55-69 years with acute or convalescent COVID-19. CDR3 protein: CASSLRGQGGFAEAFF. CDR3 DNA: TGTGCCAGCAGCTTAAGGGGACAGGGAGGGTTCGCTGAAGCTTTCTTT.